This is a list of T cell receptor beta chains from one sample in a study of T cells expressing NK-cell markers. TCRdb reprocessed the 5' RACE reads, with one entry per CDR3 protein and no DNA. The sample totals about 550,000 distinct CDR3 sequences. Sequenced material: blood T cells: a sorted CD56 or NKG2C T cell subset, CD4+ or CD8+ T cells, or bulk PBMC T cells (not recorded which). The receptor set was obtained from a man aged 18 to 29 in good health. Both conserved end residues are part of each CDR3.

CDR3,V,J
CASKQGGIGYTF,TRBV12-3/TRBV12-4,TRBJ1-2
CASSVTSGYTDTQYF,TRBV9,TRBJ2-3
CSARDPQLVTNTEAFF,TRBV20-1,TRBJ1-1
CASSPRGQMNTEAFF,TRBV5-1,TRBJ1-1
CASSLIGGVEGAFF,TRBV7-8,TRBJ1-1
CASSQVVYNSPLHF,TRBV4-1,TRBJ1-6
CASSLSAGTRNTEAFF,TRBV27,TRBJ1-1
CSVGSRLWGDSTYEQYF,TRBV29-1,TRBJ2-7
CASTRGGEETQYF,TRBV5-1,TRBJ2-5
CASSLGQEQTGELFF,TRBV4-2,TRBJ2-2
CASSLGQGLIDTQYF,TRBV5-5,TRBJ2-3
CSVQYTGELFF,TRBV29-1,TRBJ2-2
CASSHSGTSGQRPNEQFF,TRBV5-1,TRBJ2-1
CAISDGPGESQYF,TRBV10-3,TRBJ2-3
CASSATAWAYEQYF,TRBV7-2,TRBJ2-7
CASSRRAQQPYEQYF,TRBV7-2,TRBJ2-7
CASSHVGVEDTQYF,TRBV3-1,TRBJ2-3